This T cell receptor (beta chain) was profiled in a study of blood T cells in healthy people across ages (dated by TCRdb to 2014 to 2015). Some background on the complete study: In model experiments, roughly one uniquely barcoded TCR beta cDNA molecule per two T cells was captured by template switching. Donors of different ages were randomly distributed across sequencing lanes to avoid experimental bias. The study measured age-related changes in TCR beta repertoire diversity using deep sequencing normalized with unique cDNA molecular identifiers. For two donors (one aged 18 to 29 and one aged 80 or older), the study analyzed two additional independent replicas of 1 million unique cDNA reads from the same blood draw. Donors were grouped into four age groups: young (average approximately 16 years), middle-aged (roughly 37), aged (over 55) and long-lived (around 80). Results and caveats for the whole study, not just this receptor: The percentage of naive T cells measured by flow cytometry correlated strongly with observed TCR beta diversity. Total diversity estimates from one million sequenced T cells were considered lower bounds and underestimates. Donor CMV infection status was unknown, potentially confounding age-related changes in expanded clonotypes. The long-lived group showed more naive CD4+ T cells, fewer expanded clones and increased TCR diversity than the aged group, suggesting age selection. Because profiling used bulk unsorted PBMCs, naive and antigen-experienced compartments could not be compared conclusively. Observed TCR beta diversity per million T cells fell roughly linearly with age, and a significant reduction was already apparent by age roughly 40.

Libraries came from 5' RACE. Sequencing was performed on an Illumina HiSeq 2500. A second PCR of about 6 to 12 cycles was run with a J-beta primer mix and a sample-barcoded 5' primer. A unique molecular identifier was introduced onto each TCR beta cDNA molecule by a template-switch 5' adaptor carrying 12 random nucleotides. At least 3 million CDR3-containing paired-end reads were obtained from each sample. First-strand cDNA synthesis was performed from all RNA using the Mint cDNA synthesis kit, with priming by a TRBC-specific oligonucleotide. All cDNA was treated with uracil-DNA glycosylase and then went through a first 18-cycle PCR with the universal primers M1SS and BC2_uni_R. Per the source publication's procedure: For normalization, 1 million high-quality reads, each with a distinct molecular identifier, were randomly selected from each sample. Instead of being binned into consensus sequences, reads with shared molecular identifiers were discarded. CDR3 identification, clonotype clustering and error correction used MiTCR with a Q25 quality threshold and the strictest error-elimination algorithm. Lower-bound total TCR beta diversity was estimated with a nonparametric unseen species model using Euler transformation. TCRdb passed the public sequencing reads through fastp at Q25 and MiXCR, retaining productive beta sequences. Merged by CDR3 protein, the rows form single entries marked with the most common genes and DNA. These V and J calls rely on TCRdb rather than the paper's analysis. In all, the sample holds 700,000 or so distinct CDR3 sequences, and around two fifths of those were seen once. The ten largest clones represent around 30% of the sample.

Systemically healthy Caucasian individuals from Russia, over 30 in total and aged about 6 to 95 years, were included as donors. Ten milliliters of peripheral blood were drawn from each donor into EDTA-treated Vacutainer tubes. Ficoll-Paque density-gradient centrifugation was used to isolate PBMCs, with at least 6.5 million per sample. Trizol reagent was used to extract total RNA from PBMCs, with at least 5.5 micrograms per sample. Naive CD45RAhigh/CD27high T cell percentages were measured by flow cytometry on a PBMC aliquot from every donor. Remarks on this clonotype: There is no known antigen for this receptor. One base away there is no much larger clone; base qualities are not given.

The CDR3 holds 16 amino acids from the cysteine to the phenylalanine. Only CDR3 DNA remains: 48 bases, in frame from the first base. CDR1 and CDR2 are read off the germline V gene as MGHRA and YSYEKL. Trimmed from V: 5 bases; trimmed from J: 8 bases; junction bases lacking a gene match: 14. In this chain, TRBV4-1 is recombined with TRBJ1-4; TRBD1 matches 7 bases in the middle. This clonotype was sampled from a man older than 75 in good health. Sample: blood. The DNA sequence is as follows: TGCGCCAGCAGCGTCGGACAGGCAGCGTCGGACGAAAAACTGTTTTTT. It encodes CASSVGQAASDEKLFF.